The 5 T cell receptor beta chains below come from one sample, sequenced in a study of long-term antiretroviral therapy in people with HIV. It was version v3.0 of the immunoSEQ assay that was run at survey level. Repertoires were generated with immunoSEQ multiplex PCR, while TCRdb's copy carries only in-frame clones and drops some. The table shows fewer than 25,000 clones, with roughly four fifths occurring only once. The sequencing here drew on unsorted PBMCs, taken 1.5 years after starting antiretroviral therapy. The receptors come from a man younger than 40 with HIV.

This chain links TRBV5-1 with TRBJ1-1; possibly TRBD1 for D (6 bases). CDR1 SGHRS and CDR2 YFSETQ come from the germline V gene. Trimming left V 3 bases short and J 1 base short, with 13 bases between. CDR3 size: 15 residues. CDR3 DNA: TGCGCCAGCAGCTCCAGGGGCCAGGGGAACACTGAAGCTTTCTTT. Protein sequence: CASSSRGQGNTEAFF.

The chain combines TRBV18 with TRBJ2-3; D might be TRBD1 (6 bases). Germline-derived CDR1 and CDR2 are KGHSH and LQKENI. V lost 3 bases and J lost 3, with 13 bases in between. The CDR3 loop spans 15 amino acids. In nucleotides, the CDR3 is TGTGCCAGCTCACCCACAGGGCTCGGGACAGATACGCAGTATTTT. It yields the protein CASSPTGLGTDTQYF.

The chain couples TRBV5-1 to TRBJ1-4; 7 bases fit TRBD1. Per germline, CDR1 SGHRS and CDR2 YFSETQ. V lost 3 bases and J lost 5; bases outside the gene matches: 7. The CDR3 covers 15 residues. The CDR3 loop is CASSSDRTKNEKLFF. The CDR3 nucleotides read TGCGCCAGCAGCTCGGACAGGACTAAAAATGAAAAACTGTTTTTT.

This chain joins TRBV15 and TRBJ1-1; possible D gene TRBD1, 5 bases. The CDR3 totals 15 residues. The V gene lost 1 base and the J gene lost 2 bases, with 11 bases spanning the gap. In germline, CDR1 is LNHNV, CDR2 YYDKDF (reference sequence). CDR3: CATSRGGGSNTEAFF. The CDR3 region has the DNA TGTGCCACCAGCAGAGGGGGGGGGAGCAACACTGAAGCTTTCTTT.

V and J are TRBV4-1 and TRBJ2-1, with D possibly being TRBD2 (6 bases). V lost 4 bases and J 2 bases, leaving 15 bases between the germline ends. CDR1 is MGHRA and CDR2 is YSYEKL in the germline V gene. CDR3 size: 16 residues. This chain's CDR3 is CASSLQRLETYNEQFF. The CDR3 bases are TGCGCCAGCAGCCTACAAAGACTAGAAACCTACAATGAGCAGTTCTTC.